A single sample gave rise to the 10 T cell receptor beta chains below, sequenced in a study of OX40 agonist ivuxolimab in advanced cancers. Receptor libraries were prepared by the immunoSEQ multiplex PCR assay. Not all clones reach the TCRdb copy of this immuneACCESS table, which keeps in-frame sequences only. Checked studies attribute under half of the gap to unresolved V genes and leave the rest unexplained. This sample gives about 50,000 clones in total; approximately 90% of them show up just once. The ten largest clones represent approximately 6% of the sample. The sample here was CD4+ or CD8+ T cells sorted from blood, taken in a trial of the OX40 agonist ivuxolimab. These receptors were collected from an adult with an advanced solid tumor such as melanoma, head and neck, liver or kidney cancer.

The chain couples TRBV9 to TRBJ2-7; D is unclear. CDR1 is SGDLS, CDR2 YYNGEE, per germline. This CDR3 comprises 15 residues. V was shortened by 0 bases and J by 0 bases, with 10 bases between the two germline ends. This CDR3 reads CASSVAGISSYEQYF. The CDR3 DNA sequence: TGTGCCAGCAGCGTAGCTGGCATCAGCTCCTACGAGCAGTACTTC. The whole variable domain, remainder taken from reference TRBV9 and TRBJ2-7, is DSGVTQTPKHLITATGQRVTLRCSPRSGDLSVYWYQQSLDQGLQFLIQYYNGEERAKGNILERFSAQQFPDLHSELNLSSLELGDSALYFCASSVAGISSYEQYFGPGTRLTVT.

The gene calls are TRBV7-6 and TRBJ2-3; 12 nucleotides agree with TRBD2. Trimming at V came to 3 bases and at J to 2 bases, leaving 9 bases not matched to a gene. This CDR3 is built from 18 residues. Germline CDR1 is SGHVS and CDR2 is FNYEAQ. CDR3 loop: CASSLTTGLAGITDTQYF. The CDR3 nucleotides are TGTGCCAGCAGCTTGACTACCGGACTAGCGGGAATCACAGATACGCAGTATTTT.

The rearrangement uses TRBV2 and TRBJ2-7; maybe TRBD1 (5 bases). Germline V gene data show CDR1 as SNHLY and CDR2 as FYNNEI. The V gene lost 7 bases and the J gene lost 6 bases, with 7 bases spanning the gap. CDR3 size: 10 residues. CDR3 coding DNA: TGTGCCAGCAAAGGGGTCGAGCAGTACTTC. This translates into CASKGVEQYF.

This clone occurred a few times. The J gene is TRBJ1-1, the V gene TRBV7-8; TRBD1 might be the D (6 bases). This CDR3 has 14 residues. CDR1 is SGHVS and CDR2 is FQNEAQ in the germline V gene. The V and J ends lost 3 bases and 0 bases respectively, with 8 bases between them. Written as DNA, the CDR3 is TGTGCCAGCAGCTTTGGACAGATGAACACTGAAGCTTTCTTT. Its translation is CASSFGQMNTEAFF. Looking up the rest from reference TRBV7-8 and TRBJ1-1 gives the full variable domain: GAGVSQSPRYKVAKRGQDVALRCDPISGHVSLFWYQQALGQGPEFLTYFQNEAQLDKSGLPSDRFFAERPEGSVSTLKIQRTQQEDSAVYLCASSFGQMNTEAFFGQGTRLTVV.

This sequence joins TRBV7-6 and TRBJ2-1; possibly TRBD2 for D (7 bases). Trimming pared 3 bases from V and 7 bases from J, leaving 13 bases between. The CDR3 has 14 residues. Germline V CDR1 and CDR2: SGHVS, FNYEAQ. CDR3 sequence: CASSFGGAGNEQFF. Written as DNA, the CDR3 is TGTGCCAGCAGCTTTGGGGGGGCCGGTAATGAGCAGTTCTTC. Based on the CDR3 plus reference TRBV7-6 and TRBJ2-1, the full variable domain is GAGVSQSPRYKVTKRGQDVALRCDPISGHVSLYWYRQALGQGPEFLTYFNYEAQQDKSGLPNDRFSAERPEGSISTLTIQRTEQRDSAMYRCASSFGGAGNEQFFGPGTRLTVL.

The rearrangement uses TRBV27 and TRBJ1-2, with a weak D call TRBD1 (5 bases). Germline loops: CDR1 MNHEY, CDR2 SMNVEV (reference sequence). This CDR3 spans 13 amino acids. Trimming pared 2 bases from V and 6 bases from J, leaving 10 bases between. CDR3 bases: TGTGCCAGCAGTTTACGGGAGGGGAATGGCTACACCTTC. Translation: CASSLREGNGYTF.

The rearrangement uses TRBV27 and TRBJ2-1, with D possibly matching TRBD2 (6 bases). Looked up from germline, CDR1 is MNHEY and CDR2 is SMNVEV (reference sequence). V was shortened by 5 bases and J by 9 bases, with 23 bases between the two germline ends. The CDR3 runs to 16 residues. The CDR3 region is CASSTLGGEKTIEQFF. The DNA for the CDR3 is TGTGCCAGCAGTACCCTCGGGGGTGAAAAAACAATTGAGCAGTTCTTC.

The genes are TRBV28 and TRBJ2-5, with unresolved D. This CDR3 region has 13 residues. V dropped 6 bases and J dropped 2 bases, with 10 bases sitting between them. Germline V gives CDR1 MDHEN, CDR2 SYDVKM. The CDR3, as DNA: TGTGCCAGCAGCCTAGAATTACAAGAGACCCAGTACTTC. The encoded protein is CASSLELQETQYF.

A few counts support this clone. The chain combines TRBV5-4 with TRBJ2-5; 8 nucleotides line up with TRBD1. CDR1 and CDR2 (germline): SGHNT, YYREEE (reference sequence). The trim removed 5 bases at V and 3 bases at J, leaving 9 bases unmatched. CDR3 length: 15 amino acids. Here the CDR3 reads CASRTTPGGEETQYF. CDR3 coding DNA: TGTGCCAGCAGGACGACCCCAGGGGGCGAAGAGACCCAGTACTTC.

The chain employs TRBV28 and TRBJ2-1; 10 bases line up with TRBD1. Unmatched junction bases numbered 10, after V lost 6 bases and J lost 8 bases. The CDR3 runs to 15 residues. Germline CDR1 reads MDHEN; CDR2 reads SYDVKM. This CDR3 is CASRYRDRGFDEQFF. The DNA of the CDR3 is TGTGCCAGCAGGTACCGGGACAGGGGTTTTGATGAGCAGTTCTTC.